Below are 10 T cell receptor beta chains sequenced from a single sample in a study of preoperative IRX-2 immunotherapy in early breast cancer (dated by TCRdb to between 2017 and 2020). Library method: the immunoSEQ multiplex PCR assay. Sourced from immuneACCESS, this table was stored by TCRdb with only in-frame sequences that have V and J called. A share of the clones is absent; for the studies checked, an unresolved V gene accounts for under half, and the remainder has no known explanation. The sample yields 11,000 or so clones; around 85% were counted once. Roughly 5.6% of the sample comes from the top ten. The treatment or condition label on this specimen signifies: preoperative locoregional IRX-2 cytokine immunotherapy. Sequencing used lymph node tissue, obtained before IRX-2 immunotherapy. Source of these receptors: a human donor with breast cancer.

The V and J genes are TRBV19 and TRBJ2-3; 8 bases are a match to TRBD1. The CDR3 is 14 residues long. Germline V CDR1 and CDR2: LNHDA, SQIVND (reference sequence). Unmatched junction bases numbered 6, after V lost 8 bases and J lost 2 bases. This CDR3 is CASAYRGFTDTQYF. The CDR3 nucleotides are TGTGCCAGTGCATACAGGGGGTTCACAGATACGCAGTATTTT.

The chain recombines TRBV6-8 with TRBJ1-1; D gene ambiguous. Germline V lookup: CDR1 MNHGY, CDR2 SAAAGT. V lost 11 bases to trimming and J lost 9 bases, with 19 bases between them. The CDR3 length is 12 residues. The CDR3 nucleotides read TGTGCCTCCGCCGACACCCCAGTACAAGCTTTCTTT. Protein: CASADTPVQAFF.

The gene calls are TRBV5-1 and TRBJ1-5; 12 positions agree with TRBD1. The CDR3 is 16 amino acids. J was trimmed by 0 bases and V by 4 bases; bases with no gene match: 2. Looked up from germline, CDR1 is SGHRS and CDR2 is YFSETQ. The CDR3 reads CASSPGQGASNQPQHF. The CDR3 DNA reads TGCGCCAGCAGCCCGGGACAGGGGGCTAGCAATCAGCCCCAGCATTTT.

In this sample, this clone turned up a few times. The chain employs TRBV6-8 and TRBJ1-4; 7 nucleotides align to TRBD1. J gave up 7 bases and V 5 bases, and 7 bases lay outside the gene matches. Germline V gives CDR1 MNHGY, CDR2 SAAAGT. The CDR3 loop spans 14 amino acids. CDR3 coding DNA: TGTGCCAGCAGTATACAGGGGCGGGGTGAAAAACTGTTTTTT. Translated, it gives CASSIQGRGEKLFF.

This clone appeared once. V and J are TRBV6-8 and TRBJ1-5; D unresolved. CDR3 length: 15 residues. Germline lookup yields CDR1 MNHGY and CDR2 SAAAGT. Trimming stripped 6 bases from V and 6 bases from J, with 18 bases between. The CDR3 sequence is CASSLLDLTVQPQHF. CDR3 bases: TGTGCCAGCAGCCTCTTGGATCTGACCGTTCAGCCCCAGCATTTT.

This clone was detected a few times. V is TRBV14 and J is TRBJ2-2, with D possibly matching TRBD2 (5 bases). Trimming removed 4 bases from V and 6 bases from J, with 15 bases in between. This CDR3 has 15 residues. Germline CDR1 and CDR2: SGHDN and FVKESK. The CDR3: CASSPGVVSSGELFF. The CDR3 nucleotides are TGTGCCAGCAGCCCCGGGGTAGTGAGCTCCGGGGAGCTGTTTTTT.

J is TRBJ1-4 and V is TRBV19, with 11 bases lining up with TRBD1. V lost 5 bases and J lost 8; bases outside the gene matches: 7. This CDR3 contains 15 residues. Germline CDR1 LNHDA, CDR2 SQIVND (reference sequence). The CDR3 protein is CASSLWTGGAEKLFF. DNA of the CDR3: TGTGCCAGTAGTCTCTGGACAGGGGGCGCAGAAAAACTGTTTTTT.

This clone showed up just a few times. The chain combines TRBV11-3 with TRBJ2-5; 8 bases map to TRBD2. The CDR3 runs 18 residues. V shed 5 bases, J shed 7 bases, and the junction held 21 bases outside the gene matches. The germline CDR1 and CDR2 sequences are SGHNT and YENEEA. CDR3 residues: CASSIPSFDGRAVVTQYF. In nucleotides, the CDR3 is TGTGCCAGCAGCATTCCCTCCTTTGACGGGAGGGCCGTGGTGACCCAGTACTTC.

This clone was observed a single time. The chain combines TRBV5-1 with TRBJ2-4; 14 nucleotides align to TRBD2. This CDR3 is 17 amino acids long. Losses at the gene ends were 4 bases for V and 3 bases for J; bases not matched to a gene: 6. Germline V gives CDR1 SGHRS, CDR2 YFSETQ. Here the CDR3 reads CASSPRGTSGSKNIQYF. CDR3 coding DNA: TGCGCCAGCAGCCCCCGGGGGACTAGCGGGAGCAAAAACATTCAGTACTTC.

The CDR3 DNA follows: TGTGCCAGCAGTCGAGGGACAGGAAGAAACACTGAAGCTTTCTTT. Amino acids: CASSRGTGRNTEAFF. V is TRBV6-8 and J is TRBJ1-1; 8 nucleotides agree with TRBD1. The CDR3 loop spans 15 amino acids. The V gene's germline CDR1 is MNHGY and CDR2 SAAAGT. The V and J ends lost 5 bases and 2 bases, in that order; junction bases with no gene match: 7.